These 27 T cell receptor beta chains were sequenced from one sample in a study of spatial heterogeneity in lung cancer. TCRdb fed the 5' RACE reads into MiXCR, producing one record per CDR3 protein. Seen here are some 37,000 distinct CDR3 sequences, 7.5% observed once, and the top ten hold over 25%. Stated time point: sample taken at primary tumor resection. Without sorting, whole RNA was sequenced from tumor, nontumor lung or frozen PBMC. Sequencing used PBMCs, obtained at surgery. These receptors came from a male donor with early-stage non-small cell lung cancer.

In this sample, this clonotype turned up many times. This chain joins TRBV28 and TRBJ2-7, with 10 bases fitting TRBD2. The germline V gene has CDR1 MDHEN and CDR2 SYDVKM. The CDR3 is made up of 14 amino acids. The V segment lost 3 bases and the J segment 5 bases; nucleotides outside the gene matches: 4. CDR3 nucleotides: TGTGCCAGCAGTTTTAAGCGGGAGGGGGACGAGCAGTACGTC. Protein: CASSFKREGDEQYV.

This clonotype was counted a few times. The CDR3 bases are TGCGCCAGCAGCTTGGGCGGGAGCTCCTACGAGCAGTACTTC. Protein sequence: CASSLGGSSYEQYF. V usage is TRBV5-1 and J usage is TRBJ2-7, with 7 bases matching TRBD2. This CDR3 region has 14 residues. Germline V CDR1 and CDR2: SGHRS, YFSETQ. J gave up 0 bases and V 0 bases, and 0 bases lay outside the gene matches.

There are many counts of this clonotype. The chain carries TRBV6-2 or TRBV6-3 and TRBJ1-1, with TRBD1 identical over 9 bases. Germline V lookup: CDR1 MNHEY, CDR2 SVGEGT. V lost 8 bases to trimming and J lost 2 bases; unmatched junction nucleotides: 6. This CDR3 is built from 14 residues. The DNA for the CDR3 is TGTGCCAGCGCCTGGACAGGGGCAAACACTGAAGCTTTCTTT. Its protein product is CASAWTGANTEAFF.

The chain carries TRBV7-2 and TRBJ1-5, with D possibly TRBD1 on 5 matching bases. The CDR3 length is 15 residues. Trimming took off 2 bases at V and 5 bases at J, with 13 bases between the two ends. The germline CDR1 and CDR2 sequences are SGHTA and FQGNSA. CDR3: CASSLTGGGDQPQHF. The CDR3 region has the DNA TGTGCCAGCAGCTTAACGGGGGGTGGGGATCAGCCCCAGCATTTT.

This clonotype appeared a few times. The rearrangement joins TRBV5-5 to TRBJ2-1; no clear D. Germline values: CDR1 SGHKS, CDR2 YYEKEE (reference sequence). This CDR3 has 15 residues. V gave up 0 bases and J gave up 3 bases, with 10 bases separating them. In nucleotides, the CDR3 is TGTGCCAGCAGCTTGGATATAGGGTTCTACAATGAGCAGTTCTTC. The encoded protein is CASSLDIGFYNEQFF.

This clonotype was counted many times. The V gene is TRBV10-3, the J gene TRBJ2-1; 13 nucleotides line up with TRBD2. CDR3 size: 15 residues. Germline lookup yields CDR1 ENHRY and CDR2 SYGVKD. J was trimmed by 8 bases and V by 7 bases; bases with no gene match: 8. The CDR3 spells CAIKGLAGISDEQFF. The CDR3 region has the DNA TGTGCCATCAAGGGACTAGCGGGGATCTCCGATGAGCAGTTCTTC.

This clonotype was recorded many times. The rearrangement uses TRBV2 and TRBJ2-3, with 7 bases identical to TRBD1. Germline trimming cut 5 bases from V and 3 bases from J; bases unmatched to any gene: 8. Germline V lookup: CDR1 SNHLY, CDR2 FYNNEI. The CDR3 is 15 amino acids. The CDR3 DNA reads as TGTGCCAGCAGTTCCAGACAGGGTCGGACAGATACGCAGTATTTT. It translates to CASSSRQGRTDTQYF. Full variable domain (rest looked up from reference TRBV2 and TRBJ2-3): EPEVTQTPSHQVTQMGQEVILRCVPISNHLYFYWYRQILGQKVEFLVSFYNNEISEKSEIFDDQFSVERPDGSNFTLKIRSTKLEDSAMYFCASSSRQGRTDTQYFGPGTRLTVL.

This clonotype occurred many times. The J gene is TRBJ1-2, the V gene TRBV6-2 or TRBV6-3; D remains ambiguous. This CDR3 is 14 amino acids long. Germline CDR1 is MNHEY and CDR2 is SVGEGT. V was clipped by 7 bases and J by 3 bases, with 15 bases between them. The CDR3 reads CASTPTRPHYGYTF. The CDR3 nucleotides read TGTGCCAGCACCCCTACTAGACCGCACTATGGCTACACCTTC.

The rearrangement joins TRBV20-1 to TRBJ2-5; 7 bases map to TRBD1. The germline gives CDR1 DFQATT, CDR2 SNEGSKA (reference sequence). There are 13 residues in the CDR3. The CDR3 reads CTGQTTAQETQYF. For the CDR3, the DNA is TGCACGGGACAGACCACCGCTCAAGAGACCCAGTACTTC.

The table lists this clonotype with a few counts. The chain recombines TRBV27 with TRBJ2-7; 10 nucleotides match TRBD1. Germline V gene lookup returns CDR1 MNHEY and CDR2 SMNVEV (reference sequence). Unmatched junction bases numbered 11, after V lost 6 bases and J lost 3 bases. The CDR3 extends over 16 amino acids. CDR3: CASSPRDRGLYYEQYV. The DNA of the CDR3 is TGTGCCAGCAGCCCCCGGGACAGGGGTTTATACTACGAGCAGTACGTC.

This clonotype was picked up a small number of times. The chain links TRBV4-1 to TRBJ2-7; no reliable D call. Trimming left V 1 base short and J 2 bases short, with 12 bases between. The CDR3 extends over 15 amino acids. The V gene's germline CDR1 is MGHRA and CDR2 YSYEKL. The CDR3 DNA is TGCGCCAGCAGCCAAGCCCCAGCAGGAGCCTACGAGCAGTACGTC. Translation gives CASSQAPAGAYEQYV.

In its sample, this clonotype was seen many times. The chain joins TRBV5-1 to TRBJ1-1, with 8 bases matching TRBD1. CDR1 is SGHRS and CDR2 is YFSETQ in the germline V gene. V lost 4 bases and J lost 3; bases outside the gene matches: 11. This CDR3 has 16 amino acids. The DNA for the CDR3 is TGCGCCAGCAGCGGGTCGCAGGGGGCTAAGGACACTGAAGCTTTCTTT. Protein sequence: CASSGSQGAKDTEAFF.

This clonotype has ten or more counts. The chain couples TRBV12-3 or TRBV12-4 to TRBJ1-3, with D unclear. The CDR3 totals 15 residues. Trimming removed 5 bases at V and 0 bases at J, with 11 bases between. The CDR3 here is CASSPGPLSGNTIYF. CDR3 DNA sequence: TGTGCCAGCAGTCCCGGGCCTCTCTCTGGAAACACCATATATTTT.

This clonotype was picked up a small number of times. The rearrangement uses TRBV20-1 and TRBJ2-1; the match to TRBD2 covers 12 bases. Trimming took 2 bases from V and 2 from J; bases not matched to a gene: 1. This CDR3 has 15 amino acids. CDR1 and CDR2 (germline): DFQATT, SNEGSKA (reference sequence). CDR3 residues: CSARLAGGAYNEQFF. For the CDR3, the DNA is TGCAGTGCTAGACTAGCGGGAGGGGCCTACAATGAGCAGTTCTTC.

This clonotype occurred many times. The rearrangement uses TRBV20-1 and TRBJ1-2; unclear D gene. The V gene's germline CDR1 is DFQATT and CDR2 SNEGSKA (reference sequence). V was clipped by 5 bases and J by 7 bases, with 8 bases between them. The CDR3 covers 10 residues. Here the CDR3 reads CSAPSRGYTF. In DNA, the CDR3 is TGCAGTGCTCCTTCCCGTGGCTACACCTTC.

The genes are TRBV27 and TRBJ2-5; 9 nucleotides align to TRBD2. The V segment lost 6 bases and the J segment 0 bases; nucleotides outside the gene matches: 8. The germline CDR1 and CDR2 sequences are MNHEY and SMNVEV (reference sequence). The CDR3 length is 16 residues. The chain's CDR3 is CASSLGLAGNQETQYF. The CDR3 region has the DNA TGTGCCAGCAGCCTGGGGCTAGCGGGGAACCAAGAGACCCAGTACTTC.

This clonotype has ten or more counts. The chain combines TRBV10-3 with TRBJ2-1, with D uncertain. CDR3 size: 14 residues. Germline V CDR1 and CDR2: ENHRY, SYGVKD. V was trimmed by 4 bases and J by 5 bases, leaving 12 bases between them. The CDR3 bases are TGTGCCATCAGTGGGTCTAGTGCCGACAATGAGCAGTTCTTC. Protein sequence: CAISGSSADNEQFF.

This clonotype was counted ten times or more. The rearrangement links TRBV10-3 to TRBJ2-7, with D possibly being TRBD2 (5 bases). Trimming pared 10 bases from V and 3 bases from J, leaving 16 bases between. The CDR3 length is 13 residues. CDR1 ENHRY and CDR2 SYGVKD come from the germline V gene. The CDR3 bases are TGTGCCACCTCTCGTGCCGGGGACTACGAGCAGTACTTC. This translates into CATSRAGDYEQYF.

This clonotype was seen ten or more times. The chain's CDR3 is CASSLGVSSGDSYEQYV. The CDR3 bases are TGCGCCAGCAGCTTGGGGGTATCCTCCGGGGACTCCTACGAGCAGTACGTC. This chain links TRBV5-1 with TRBJ2-7, with D possibly matching TRBD2 (5 bases). V was trimmed by 0 bases and J by 0 bases, leaving 16 bases between them. The CDR3 has 17 amino acids. The germline CDR1 and CDR2 sequences are SGHRS and YFSETQ.

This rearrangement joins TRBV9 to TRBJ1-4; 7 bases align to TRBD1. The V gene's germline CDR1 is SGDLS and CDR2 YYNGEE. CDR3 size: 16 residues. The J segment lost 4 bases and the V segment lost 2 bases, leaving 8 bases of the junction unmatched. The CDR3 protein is CASSVGSTGLNEKLFF. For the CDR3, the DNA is TGTGCCAGCAGCGTGGGCTCGACAGGGCTTAATGAAAAACTGTTTTTT.

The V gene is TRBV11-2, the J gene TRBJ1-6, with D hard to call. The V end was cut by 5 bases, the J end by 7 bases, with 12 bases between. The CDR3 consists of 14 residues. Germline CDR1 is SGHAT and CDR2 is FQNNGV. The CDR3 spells CASSPRRMNSPLHF. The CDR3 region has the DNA TGTGCCAGCAGCCCCAGACGGATGAATTCACCCCTCCACTTT.

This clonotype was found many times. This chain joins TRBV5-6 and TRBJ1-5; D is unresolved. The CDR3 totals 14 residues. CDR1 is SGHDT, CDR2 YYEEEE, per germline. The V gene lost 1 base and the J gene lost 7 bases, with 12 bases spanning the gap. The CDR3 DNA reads TGTGCCAGCAGCTTGAACACCCCGGGGCAGCCCCAGCATTTT. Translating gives CASSLNTPGQPQHF.

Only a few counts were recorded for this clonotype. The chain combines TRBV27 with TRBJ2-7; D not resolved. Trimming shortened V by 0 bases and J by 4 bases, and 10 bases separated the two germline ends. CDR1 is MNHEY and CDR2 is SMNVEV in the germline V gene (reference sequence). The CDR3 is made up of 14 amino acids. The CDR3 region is CASSLSPVSYEQYF. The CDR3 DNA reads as TGTGCCAGCAGTTTATCGCCGGTTAGTTACGAGCAGTACTTC.

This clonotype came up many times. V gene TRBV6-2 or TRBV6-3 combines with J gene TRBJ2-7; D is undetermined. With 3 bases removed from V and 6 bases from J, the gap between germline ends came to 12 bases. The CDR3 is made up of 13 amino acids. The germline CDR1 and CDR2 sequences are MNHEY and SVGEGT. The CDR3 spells CASSYPIWVEQYF. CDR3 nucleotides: TGTGCCAGCAGTTATCCGATTTGGGTCGAGCAGTACTTC.

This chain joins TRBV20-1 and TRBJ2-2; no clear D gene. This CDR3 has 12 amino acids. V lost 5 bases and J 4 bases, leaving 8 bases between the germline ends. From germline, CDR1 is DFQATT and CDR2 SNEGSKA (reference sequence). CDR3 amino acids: CSALGSTGELFF. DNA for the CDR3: TGCAGTGCTTTAGGGTCCACCGGGGAGCTGTTTTTT.

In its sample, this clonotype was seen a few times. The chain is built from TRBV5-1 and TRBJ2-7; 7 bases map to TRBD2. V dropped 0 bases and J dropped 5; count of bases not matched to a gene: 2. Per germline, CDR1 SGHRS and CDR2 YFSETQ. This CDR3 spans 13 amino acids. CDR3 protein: CASSLGLADEQYV. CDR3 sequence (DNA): TGCGCCAGCAGCTTGGGACTAGCAGACGAGCAGTACGTC.

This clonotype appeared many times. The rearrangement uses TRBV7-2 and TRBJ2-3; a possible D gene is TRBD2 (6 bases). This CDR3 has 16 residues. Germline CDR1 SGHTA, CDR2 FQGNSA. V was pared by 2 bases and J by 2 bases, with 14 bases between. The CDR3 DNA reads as TGTGCCAGCAGCTTAACAAGTAGCGGTAACACAGATACGCAGTATTTT. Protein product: CASSLTSSGNTDTQYF.